One and the same sample provided the 30 T cell receptor beta chains below, sequenced in a study of shared T cell receptors in the human thymus. Profiling relied on immunoSEQ multiplex PCR, and the TCRdb table lists in-frame clones only, not all of them. Of 630,000 or so clones in the sample, 87% were seen once. This sample was shared with a second study, whose subject was human thymus T cells.

Input material: thymocytes. These TCRs come from a boy in the first two years of life with a congenital heart defect.

The chain has TRBV7-2 and TRBJ2-7; perhaps TRBD1 as D (6 bases). Germline CDR1 and CDR2: SGHTA and FQGNSA. V dropped 5 bases and J dropped 0 bases, with 14 bases sitting between them. The CDR3 totals 15 residues. CDR3 amino acids: CASSPGQSISYEQYF. CDR3 DNA: TGTGCCAGCAGCCCCGGACAGTCGATCTCCTACGAGCAGTACTTC.

Written as DNA, the CDR3 is TGTGCCTGGAGTGTACCAAGGCTGCGGGCCTACGAGCAGTACTTC. It translates to CAWSVPRLRAYEQYF. The chain uses TRBV30 and TRBJ2-7; a possible D gene is TRBD2 (5 bases). Germline CDR1 reads GTSNPN; CDR2 reads SVGIG (reference sequence). The CDR3 is made up of 15 amino acids. The V end lost 0 bases, the J end lost 2 bases, and 14 bases lay between the germline ends.

This clone has only a few counts. The rearrangement uses TRBV28 and TRBJ2-1, with no clear D. Per germline, CDR1 MDHEN and CDR2 SYDVKM. The CDR3 extends over 15 amino acids. The germline V and J ends were trimmed by 6 bases and 6 bases, with 18 bases remaining between them. The CDR3 region has the DNA TGTGCCAGCAGGCTGCAGCATTTGAGGTCCAATGAGCAGTTCTTC. This encodes CASRLQHLRSNEQFF.

Comments on this clone: The identical CDR3 is also encoded by other nucleotide sequences in the sample. This sequence joins TRBV5-1 and TRBJ1-6; D call uncertain. Germline V gives CDR1 SGHRS, CDR2 YFSETQ. The CDR3 contains 15 residues. V was cut by 4 bases and J by 0 bases, with 8 bases left in between. The CDR3 protein is CASSLTSSYNSPLHF. CDR3 nucleotide sequence: TGCGCCAGCAGCCTTACTAGCTCCTATAATTCACCCCTCCACTTT.

Note on this clone: Other DNA sequences in this sample translate to the same CDR3. The chain links TRBV2 to TRBJ1-1; D uncertain. This CDR3 is 15 amino acids long. CDR1 is SNHLY, CDR2 FYNNEI, per germline. Trimming cost V 3 bases and J 8 bases, with 19 bases left between them. The CDR3 DNA sequence: TGTGCCAGCAGTGATTTTGTCCCTTCTCGCGCCGAAGCTTTCTTT. Amino acid sequence: CASSDFVPSRAEAFF.

The chain carries TRBV25-1 and TRBJ1-6; D is undetermined. Germline V gene sequence: CDR1 MGHDK, CDR2 SYGVNS. With 8 bases removed from V and 8 bases from J, the gap between germline ends came to 7 bases. The CDR3 runs 11 residues. The CDR3: CASGPHSPLHF. CDR3 in DNA: TGTGCCAGCGGCCCTCATTCACCCCTCCACTTT.

The chain employs TRBV6-6 and TRBJ1-2; perhaps TRBD1 as D (6 bases). Germline values: CDR1 MNHNY, CDR2 SVGAGI (reference sequence). Trimming took 4 bases from V and 1 from J, leaving 10 bases between them. The CDR3 is 14 amino acids. The CDR3 nucleotides are TGTGCCAGCAGTTGGACAGCCGATAACTATGGCTACACCTTC. It yields the protein CASSWTADNYGYTF.

This rearrangement joins TRBV25-1 to TRBJ1-2; a weak D match, TRBD1 (6 bases). The V gene's germline CDR1 is MGHDK and CDR2 SYGVNS. V shed 3 bases and J shed 2 bases, with 16 bases lying between them. This CDR3 contains 16 residues. CDR3 residues: CASSEIEPGQNYGYTF. The CDR3 bases are TGTGCCAGCAGTGAGATCGAACCGGGACAAAACTATGGCTACACCTTC.

The chain is built from TRBV28 and TRBJ1-2, with D perhaps TRBD1 (5 bases). The germline V gene has CDR1 MDHEN and CDR2 SYDVKM. The length of the CDR3 is 15 residues. V was trimmed by 7 bases and J by 4 bases, leaving 19 bases between them. CDR3 DNA sequence: TGTGCCAGCACTCCCCGGGGGGGTGGGGGCTATGGCTACACCTTC. It encodes CASTPRGGGGYGYTF.

The chain combines TRBV12-1 with TRBJ2-3; the D call in the table, TRBD2, was not verified against the DNA. TRBV12-1 is assigned pseudogene status. CDR3 size: 18 residues. The CDR3 nucleotides read TGTGCCAGCAGTTCTCTTAGCGGGAGGGCCGACAGGGGAGATACGCAGTATTTT. It is translated as CASSSLSGRADRGDTQYF.

V and J are TRBV28 and TRBJ2-7, with 11 nucleotides matching TRBD2. V lost 6 bases, J lost 1 base, and 8 bases stayed unmatched. Germline CDR1 MDHEN, CDR2 SYDVKM. The length of the CDR3 is 16 residues. In DNA form, the CDR3 reads TGTGCCAGCAGCCAGCATCTAGCGGGGGGATCCTACGAGCAGTACTTC. Translation: CASSQHLAGGSYEQYF.

This chain connects TRBV7-6 to TRBJ1-6; the match to TRBD1 covers 7 bases. The germline CDR1 and CDR2 sequences are SGHVS and FNYEAQ. This CDR3 comprises 20 residues. After removal of 3 bases from V and 0 bases from J, the junction contained 14 bases not matched to a gene. The chain's CDR3 is CASSFFPYRGKSSYNSPLHF. Written as DNA, the CDR3 is TGTGCCAGCAGCTTTTTTCCGTACAGGGGCAAAAGCTCCTATAATTCACCCCTCCACTTT.

This rearrangement joins TRBV5-6 to TRBJ2-7; TRBD1 matches at 8 bases. Per germline, CDR1 SGHDT and CDR2 YYEEEE. Trimming removed 1 base from V and 6 bases from J; junction bases left unmatched: 12. This CDR3 comprises 16 residues. The CDR3 DNA is TGTGCCAGCAGCTTGAGATTTGGGCAGGGGGCACTCGAGCAGTACTTC. Its translation is CASSLRFGQGALEQYF.

The rearrangement links TRBV28 to TRBJ2-5, with 9 bases matching TRBD1. Per germline, CDR1 MDHEN and CDR2 SYDVKM. The V and J ends lost 4 bases and 2 bases, in that order; junction bases with no gene match: 14. This CDR3 comprises 18 residues. The CDR3 sequence: CASSSLKTRDRAQETQYF. The DNA of the CDR3 is TGTGCCAGCAGTTCTTTGAAGACCCGGGACAGGGCGCAAGAGACCCAGTACTTC. Variable domain in full (rest from reference TRBV28 and TRBJ2-5): DVKVTQSSRYLVKRTGEKVFLECVQDMDHENMFWYRQDPGLGLRLIYFSYDVKMKEKGDIPEGYSVSREKKERFSLILESASTNQTSMYLCASSSLKTRDRAQETQYFGPGTRLLVL.

The chain employs TRBV5-1 and TRBJ2-3; tentative D call: TRBD1 (5 bases). Per germline, CDR1 SGHRS and CDR2 YFSETQ. This CDR3 contains 12 residues. V was shortened by 5 bases and J by 4 bases, with 8 bases between the two germline ends. This CDR3 is CASRRRADTQYF. Here the CDR3 DNA reads TGCGCCAGCAGGCGCAGGGCAGATACGCAGTATTTT.

V gene TRBV2 combines with J gene TRBJ2-4, with TRBD2 matching over 11 bases. This CDR3 has 16 residues. Germline V gene sequence: CDR1 SNHLY, CDR2 FYNNEI. With 6 bases clipped from V and 2 bases from J, the junction kept 6 bases outside the gene matches. The CDR3 sequence is CASRPRLAGTKNIQYF. In DNA form, the CDR3 reads TGTGCCAGCAGACCGAGACTAGCGGGAACCAAAAACATTCAGTACTTC.

This chain uses TRBV27 with TRBJ2-3; D is undetermined. The CDR3 has 13 residues. CDR1 is MNHEY, CDR2 SMNVEV, per germline (reference sequence). Trimming shortened V by 2 bases and J by 4 bases, and 7 bases separated the two germline ends. This CDR3 is CASSLIEADTQYF. CDR3 in DNA: TGTGCCAGCAGTTTAATAGAAGCAGATACGCAGTATTTT.

The chain joins TRBV9 to TRBJ2-7; no clear D gene. The germline V and J ends were trimmed by 1 base and 3 bases, with 17 bases remaining between them. The CDR3 consists of 16 residues. The germline CDR1 and CDR2 sequences are SGDLS and YYNGEE. The DNA of the CDR3 is TGTGCCAGCAGCGTAAAAGCTCAGCGCCCGATCTACGAGCAGTACTTC. Residues: CASSVKAQRPIYEQYF.

The chain uses TRBV5-1 and TRBJ2-7; D may be TRBD1 (6 bases). V was trimmed by 4 bases and J by 5 bases, leaving 16 bases between them. The CDR3 sequence is 14 residues long. Germline-derived CDR1 and CDR2 are SGHRS and YFSETQ. The CDR3 reads CASSRPGQSHEQYF. Here the CDR3 DNA reads TGCGCCAGCAGCAGACCCGGACAGAGCCACGAGCAGTACTTC.

The chain has TRBV11-2 and TRBJ1-3; D uncertain. This CDR3 has 16 amino acids. Germline V lookup: CDR1 SGHAT, CDR2 FQNNGV. The V gene lost 1 base and the J gene lost 4 bases, with 14 bases spanning the gap. The DNA of the CDR3 is TGTGCCAGCAGCTTAGTCTCGGGTAGTCCCGGAAACACCATATATTTT. It yields the protein CASSLVSGSPGNTIYF.

This chain joins TRBV5-6 and TRBJ2-7; the D is unclear. V lost 4 bases and J lost 1, with 3 bases in between. CDR3 size: 11 residues. From germline, CDR1 is SGHDT and CDR2 YYEEEE. CDR3 DNA: TGTGCCAGCAGCCCATCCTACGAGCAGTACTTC. It encodes CASSPSYEQYF. The complete variable domain, with remaining parts taken from reference TRBV5-6 and TRBJ2-7, reads DAGVTQSPTHLIKTRGQQVTLRCSPKSGHDTVSWYQQALGQGPQFIFQYYEEEERQRGNFPDRFSGHQFPNYSSELNVNALLLGDSALYLCASSPSYEQYFGPGTRLTVT.

The table lists this clone with a count of one. The rearrangement links TRBV21-1 to TRBJ1-1. TRBV21-1 is a recognized pseudogene. The CDR3 is 15 residues long. The CDR3 region has the DNA TGTGCCAGCAGCCAAAGGGGGGGATCGGGGACTGAAGCTTTCTTT. Residues: CASSQRGGSGTEAFF.

This clone was recorded a few times. The CDR3 sequence: CASSRLHQYKGRCTGELFF. The CDR3 DNA is TGTGCCAGCTCACGCCTCCACCAATATAAGGGGCGGTGTACCGGGGAGCTGTTTTTT. This sequence joins TRBV18 and TRBJ2-2; D might be TRBD1 (5 bases). Deletions cut 4 bases from V and 5 bases from J, with 26 bases between. This CDR3 is 19 amino acids long. Germline V lookup: CDR1 KGHSH, CDR2 LQKENI.

The V and J genes are TRBV6-5 and TRBJ2-1; TRBD2 aligns across 7 bases. CDR3 length: 14 amino acids. After removal of 6 bases from V and 7 bases from J, the junction contained 9 bases not matched to a gene. Germline lookup yields CDR1 MNHEY and CDR2 SVGAGI. DNA for the CDR3: TGTGCCAGCAGATATAAGCGGGGAGGGAATGAGCAGTTCTTC. This translates into CASRYKRGGNEQFF.

This clone was observed a few times. This chain connects TRBV4-3 to TRBJ1-6; no reliable D call. The ends were cut back, 2 bases at V and 7 bases at J, with 6 bases in the middle. Germline V gives CDR1 LGHNA, CDR2 YSLEER. This CDR3 spans 13 amino acids. The CDR3 is CASSQIRNSPLHF. The CDR3 DNA follows: TGCGCCAGCAGCCAAATCCGGAATTCACCCCTCCACTTT.

V and J are TRBV28 and TRBJ2-3; D gene ambiguous. V lost 4 bases and J lost 1, with 9 bases in between. CDR3 size: 14 residues. Germline loops: CDR1 MDHEN, CDR2 SYDVKM. The CDR3 loop reads CASSWAPRTDTQYF. DNA of the CDR3: TGTGCCAGCAGTTGGGCCCCCCGCACAGATACGCAGTATTTT. The full variable domain, with the rest looked up from reference TRBV28 and TRBJ2-3, is DVKVTQSSRYLVKRTGEKVFLECVQDMDHENMFWYRQDPGLGLRLIYFSYDVKMKEKGDIPEGYSVSREKKERFSLILESASTNQTSMYLCASSWAPRTDTQYFGPGTRLTVL.

The V call is TRBV11-2, the J call TRBJ2-5; TRBD1 might be the D (6 bases). The CDR3 covers 15 residues. The V gene lost 2 bases and the J gene lost 1 base, with 11 bases spanning the gap. Germline CDR1 is SGHAT and CDR2 is FQNNGV. The CDR3 loop reads CASSLKDSGQETQYF. For the CDR3, the DNA is TGTGCCAGCAGCTTAAAGGACAGCGGCCAAGAGACCCAGTACTTC.

This clone appeared a single time. V gene TRBV9 combines with J gene TRBJ2-1; 9 bases map to TRBD2. Germline V CDR1 and CDR2: SGDLS, YYNGEE. Trimming cost V 2 bases and J 8 bases; bases outside gene matches: 8. This CDR3 has 15 amino acids. CDR3 in DNA: TGTGCCAGCAGCGTCGGCGGGGGGGGACTGTATGAGCAGTTCTTC. Encoded protein: CASSVGGGGLYEQFF.

This rearrangement joins TRBV7-9 to TRBJ2-1; D may be TRBD2 (6 bases). Germline-derived CDR1 and CDR2 are SEHNR and FQNEAQ (reference sequence). The CDR3 spans 16 residues. Trimming removed 6 bases at V and 1 base at J, with 16 bases between. The CDR3 sequence is CASSYPGLPSYNEQFF. The CDR3 coding sequence is TGTGCCAGCAGTTATCCGGGACTGCCATCCTACAATGAGCAGTTCTTC.

The chain recombines TRBV29-1 with TRBJ1-1; 7 bases agree with TRBD1. V shed 2 bases, J shed 1 base, and the junction held 7 bases outside the gene matches. The CDR3 has 15 amino acids. The germline CDR1 and CDR2 sequences are SQVTM and ANQGSEA. The CDR3: CSVEYSGQQNTEAFF. The CDR3 DNA reads TGCAGCGTTGAATATTCGGGACAGCAGAACACTGAAGCTTTCTTT. The complete variable domain, with remaining parts taken from reference TRBV29-1 and TRBJ1-1, reads SAVISQKPSRDICQRGTSLTIQCQVDSQVTMMFWYRQQPGQSLTLIATANQGSEATYESGFVIDKFPISRPNLTFSTLTVSNMSPEDSSIYLCSVEYSGQQNTEAFFGQGTRLTVV.